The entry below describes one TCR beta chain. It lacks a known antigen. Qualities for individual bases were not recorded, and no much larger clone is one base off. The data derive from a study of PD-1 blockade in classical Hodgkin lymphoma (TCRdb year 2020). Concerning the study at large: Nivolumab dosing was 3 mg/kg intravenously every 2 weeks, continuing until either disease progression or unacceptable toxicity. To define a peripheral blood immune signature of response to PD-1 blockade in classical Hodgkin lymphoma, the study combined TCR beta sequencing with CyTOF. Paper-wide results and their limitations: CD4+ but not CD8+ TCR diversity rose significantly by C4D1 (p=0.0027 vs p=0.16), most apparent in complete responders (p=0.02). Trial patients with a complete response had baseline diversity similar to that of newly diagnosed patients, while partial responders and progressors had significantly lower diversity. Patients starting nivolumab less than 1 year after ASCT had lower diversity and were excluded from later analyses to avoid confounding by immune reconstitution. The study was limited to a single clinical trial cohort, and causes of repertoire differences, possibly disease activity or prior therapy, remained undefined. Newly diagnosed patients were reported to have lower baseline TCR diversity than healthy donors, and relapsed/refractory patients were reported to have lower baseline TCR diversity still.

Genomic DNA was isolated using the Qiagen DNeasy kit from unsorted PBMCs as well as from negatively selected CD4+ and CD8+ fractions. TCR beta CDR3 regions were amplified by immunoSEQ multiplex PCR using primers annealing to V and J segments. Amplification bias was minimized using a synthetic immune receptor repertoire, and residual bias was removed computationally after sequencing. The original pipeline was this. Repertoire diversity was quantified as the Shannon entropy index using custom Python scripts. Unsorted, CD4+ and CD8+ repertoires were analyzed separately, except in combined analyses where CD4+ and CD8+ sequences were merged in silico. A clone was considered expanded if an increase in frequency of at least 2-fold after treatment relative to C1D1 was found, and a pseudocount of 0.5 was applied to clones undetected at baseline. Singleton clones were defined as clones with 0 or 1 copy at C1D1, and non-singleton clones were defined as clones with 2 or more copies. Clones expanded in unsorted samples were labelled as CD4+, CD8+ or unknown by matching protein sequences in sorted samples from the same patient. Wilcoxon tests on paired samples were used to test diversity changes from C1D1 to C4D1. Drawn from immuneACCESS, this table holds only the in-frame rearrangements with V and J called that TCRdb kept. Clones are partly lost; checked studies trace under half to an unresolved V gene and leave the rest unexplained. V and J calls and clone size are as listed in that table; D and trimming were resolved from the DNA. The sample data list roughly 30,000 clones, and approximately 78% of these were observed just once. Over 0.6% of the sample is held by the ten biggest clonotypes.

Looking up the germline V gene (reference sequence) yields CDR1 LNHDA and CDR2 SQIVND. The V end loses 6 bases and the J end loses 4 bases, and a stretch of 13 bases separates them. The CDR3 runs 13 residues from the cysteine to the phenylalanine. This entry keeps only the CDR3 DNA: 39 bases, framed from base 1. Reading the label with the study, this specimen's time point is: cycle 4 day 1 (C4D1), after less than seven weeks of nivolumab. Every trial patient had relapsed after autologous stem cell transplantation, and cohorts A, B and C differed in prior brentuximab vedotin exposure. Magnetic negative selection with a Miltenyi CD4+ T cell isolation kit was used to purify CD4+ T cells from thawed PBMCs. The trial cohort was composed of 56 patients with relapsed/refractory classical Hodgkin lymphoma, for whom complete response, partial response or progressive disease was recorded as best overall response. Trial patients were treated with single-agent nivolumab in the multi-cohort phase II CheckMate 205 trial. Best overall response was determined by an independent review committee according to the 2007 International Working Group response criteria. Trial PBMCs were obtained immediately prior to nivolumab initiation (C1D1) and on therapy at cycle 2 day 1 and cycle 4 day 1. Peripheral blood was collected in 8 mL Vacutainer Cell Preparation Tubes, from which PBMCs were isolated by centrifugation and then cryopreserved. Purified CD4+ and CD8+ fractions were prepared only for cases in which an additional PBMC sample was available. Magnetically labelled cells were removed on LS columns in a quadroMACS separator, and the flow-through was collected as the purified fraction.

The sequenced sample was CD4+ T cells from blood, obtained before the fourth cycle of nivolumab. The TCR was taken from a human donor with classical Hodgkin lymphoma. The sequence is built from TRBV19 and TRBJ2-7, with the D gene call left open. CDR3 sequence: CASRASTAYEQYF. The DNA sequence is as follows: TGTGCCAGTAGGGCCAGCACGGCTTACGAGCAGTACTTC.